Each of the 8 T cell receptor beta chains below was sequenced from the same sample in a study of CD8+ T cells in alopecia areata. Sequencing used cDNA as its template, made by extracting RNA and reverse transcribing it. This table comes from immunoSEQ multiplex PCR, and its TCRdb copy is limited to in-frame clones, with some not included. The data show 15,000 to 20,000 clones, with none appearing a single time. The study sorted pooled cutaneous lymph node cells by CD4, CD8alpha, NKG2D, NKG2ACE and other markers. The material sequenced was CD8+ T cells sorted from a lymph node. These receptor sequences come from a C3H/HeJ mouse with alopecia areata. MHC haplotype: H2-k.

There are many counts of this clone. Mouse germline and gene names are used. The CDR3 end is not reached by the read, which stops 4 residues before it; the germline J gene fills it in. The V call is TRBV14, the J call TRBJ2-7, with 9 bases that match TRBD1. CDR1 is SGHDT and CDR2 is FRDEAV in the germline V gene. The CDR3 spans 13 residues. The CDR3 bases that were read are TGTGCCAGCAGTTTCGGGACAGGGTAT. Its protein product is CASSFGTGY. The entire CDR3 is CASSFGTGYEQYF.

On this clone itself: Each gene name is a mouse one. The read comes to an end 4 residues before the CDR3 does, leaving the germline J gene to fill in the end. The rearrangement uses TRBV19 and TRBJ1-4; possibly TRBD1 for D (5 bases). With 2 bases removed from V and 6 bases from J, the gap between germline ends came to 14 bases. This CDR3 has 15 residues. Per germline, CDR1 FNHDT and CDR2 SITEND (reference sequence). The CDR3 DNA, read in part, is TGTGCCAGCAGTATCGGCGCAGGGTCGGACGAA. It codes for CASSIGAGSDE. The CDR3, in full, reads CASSIGAGSDERLFF.

This clone has only a few counts. Gene names denote mouse genes. The read finishes 4 residues shy of the CDR3 end, and the germline J gene is used to complete it. The V gene is TRBV13-1, the J gene TRBJ2-7, with 8 bases aligning to TRBD2. The germline V gene encodes CDR1 NSHNY and CDR2 SYGAGN. The CDR3 spans 15 residues. The V gene end was trimmed by 3 bases and the J gene end by 0 bases; junction bases not matched to a gene: 5. Partial CDR3 DNA: TGTGCCAGCAGTGCGGACTGGGTGAGCTCCTAT. It specifies CASSADWVSSY. The full CDR3 protein is CASSADWVSSYEQYF.

In its sample, this clone was seen many times. Gene labels here are mouse ones. The CDR3 is cut off 4 residues early in the read; its end comes from the germline J gene. The chain is built from TRBV14 and TRBJ2-7; D is unresolved. The V gene lost 2 bases and the J gene lost 3 bases, with 9 bases spanning the gap. This CDR3 contains 13 residues. CDR1 SGHDT and CDR2 FRDEAV come from the germline V gene. The DNA read from the CDR3 is TGTGCCAGCAGTTTAAGAGACAACTAT. This gives the protein CASSLRDNY. The CDR3 in its entirety is CASSLRDNYEQYF.

This clone appeared many times. The listed genes are named as in mouse. The CDR3 is cut off 4 residues early in the read; its end comes from the germline J gene. V and J are TRBV19 and TRBJ2-7; 7 nucleotides agree with TRBD2. The germline V gene encodes CDR1 FNHDT and CDR2 SITEND (reference sequence). V was clipped by 2 bases and J by 3 bases; unmatched bases: 2. The CDR3 contains 13 residues. CDR3 bases read: TGTGCCAGCAGTATCCGGGGGGGCTAT. Protein sequence: CASSIRGGY. The whole CDR3 protein is CASSIRGGYEQYF. Full variable domain (missing parts from reference TRBV19 and TRBJ2-7): GGIITQTPKFLIGQEGQKLTLKCQQNFNHDTMYWYRQDSGKGLRLIYYSITENDLQKGDLSEGYDASREKKSSFSLTVTSAQKNEMAVFLCASSIRGGYEQYFGPGTRLTVL.

This clone was observed a few times. Each gene name is a mouse one. CDR3 sequence reads: CASSGQGATETLYF. The DNA read from the CDR3 is TGTGCCAGCAGTGGACAGGGGGCGACAGAA. V is TRBV19 and J is TRBJ2-3, with 11 bases matching TRBD1. The sequenced fragment ends 4 residues before the CDR3 boundary, so the rest is inferred from the germline J gene. J lost 4 bases, V lost 4 bases, and 2 bases had no gene match. CDR1 is FNHDT, CDR2 SITEND, per germline (reference sequence). The CDR3 consists of 14 residues. Complete variable domain (other parts from reference TRBV19 and TRBJ2-3): GGIITQTPKFLIGQEGQKLTLKCQQNFNHDTMYWYRQDSGKGLRLIYYSITENDLQKGDLSEGYDASREKKSSFSLTVTSAQKNEMAVFLCASSGQGATETLYFGSGTRLTVL.

This clone was detected only a few times. Gene names follow the mouse nomenclature. The CDR3 extends 4 residues past the end of the read, so its final part is completed from the germline J gene. This rearrangement joins TRBV19 to TRBJ2-4; D is perhaps TRBD1 (5 bases). Trimming took 0 bases from V and 0 from J, leaving 5 bases between them. Per the germline V gene, CDR1 is FNHDT and CDR2 is SITEND (reference sequence). CDR3 length: 14 amino acids. The CDR3 is CASSIGQSQNTLYF. Incomplete CDR3 DNA: TGTGCCAGCAGTATAGGACAGAGTCAAAAC.

In this sample, this clone turned up many times. Gene names refer to mouse genes. The CDR3 spells CTCSAKRDTEVFF. CDR3 bases read: TGCACCTGCAGTGCGAAAAGGGACACA. The chain employs TRBV1 and TRBJ1-1; no reliable D call. Coverage ceases 4 residues before the CDR3 finishes, and the germline J gene fills in the end. Germline assignment: CDR1 NSQYPW and CDR2 LRSPGD (reference sequence). V was clipped by 3 bases and J by 3 bases, with 8 bases between them. The CDR3 is 13 residues long.